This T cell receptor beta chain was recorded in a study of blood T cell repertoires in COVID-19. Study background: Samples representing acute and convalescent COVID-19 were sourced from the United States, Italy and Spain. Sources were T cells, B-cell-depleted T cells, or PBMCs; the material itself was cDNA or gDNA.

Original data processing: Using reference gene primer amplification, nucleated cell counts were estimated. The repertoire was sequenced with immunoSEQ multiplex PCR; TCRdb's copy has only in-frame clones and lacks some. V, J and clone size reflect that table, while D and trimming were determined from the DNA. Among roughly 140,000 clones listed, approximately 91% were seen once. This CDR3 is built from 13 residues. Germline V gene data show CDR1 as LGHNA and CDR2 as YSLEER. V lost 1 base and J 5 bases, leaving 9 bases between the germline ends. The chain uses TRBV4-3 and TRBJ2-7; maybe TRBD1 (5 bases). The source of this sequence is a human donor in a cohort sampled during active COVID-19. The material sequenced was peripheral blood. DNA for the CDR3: TGCGCCAGCAGCCAAGTGCGACAGAACGAGCAGTACTTC. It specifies CASSQVRQNEQYF.